This T cell receptor beta chain was sequenced for a study of blood T cell repertoires in COVID-19. Turning to the study itself: From the United States, Italy and Spain came samples of acute and convalescent COVID-19. From T cells, B-cell-depleted T cells, or PBMCs came the material, which was cDNA or gDNA.

As originally analysed: Scientists estimated how many nucleated cells there were by amplifying reference gene primers. This table comes from immunoSEQ multiplex PCR, and its TCRdb copy is limited to in-frame clones, with some not included. V and J calls and clone size come straight from that table; D and trimming were deduced from the DNA. The repertoire has 300,000 to 400,000 clones, around 90% of them found once; the top ten carry around 3%. The ends were cut back, 2 bases at V and 6 bases at J, with 11 bases in the middle. CDR1 is SEHNR, CDR2 FQNEAQ, per germline (reference sequence). CDR3 length: 13 residues.

The sample was peripheral blood. The chain employs TRBV7-9 and TRBJ2-7; a weak D match, TRBD2 (6 bases). This sequence was found in a woman between 25 and 40 years old with COVID-19, enrolled during active disease. The CDR3 is CASSLPTRPEQYV. CDR3 nucleotides: TGTGCCAGCAGCTTACCGACTAGACCCGAGCAGTACGTC.